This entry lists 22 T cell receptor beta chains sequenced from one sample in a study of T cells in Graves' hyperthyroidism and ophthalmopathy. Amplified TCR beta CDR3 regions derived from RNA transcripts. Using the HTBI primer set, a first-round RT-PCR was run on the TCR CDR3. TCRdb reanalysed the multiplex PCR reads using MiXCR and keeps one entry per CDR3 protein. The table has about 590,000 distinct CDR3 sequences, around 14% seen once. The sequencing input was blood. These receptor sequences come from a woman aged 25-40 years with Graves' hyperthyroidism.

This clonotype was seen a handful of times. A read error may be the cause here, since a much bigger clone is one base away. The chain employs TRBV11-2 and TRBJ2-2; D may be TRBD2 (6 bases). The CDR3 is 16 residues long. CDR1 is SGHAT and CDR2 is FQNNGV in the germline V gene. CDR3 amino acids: CASSLSSGANTGEPFF. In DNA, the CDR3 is TGTGCCAGCAGCTTATCCTCGGGAGCGAACACCGGGGAGCCGTTTTTT.

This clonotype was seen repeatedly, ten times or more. CDR3 DNA sequence: TGTGCCAGCAGAGTCCTAGCGGGAGGGCCAAGGGGTTTTGGTGCTTACAATGAGCAGTTCTTC. It translates to CASRVLAGGPRGFGAYNEQFF. V gene TRBV27 combines with J gene TRBJ2-1; 12 bases match TRBD2. This CDR3 is 21 amino acids long. Germline V CDR1 and CDR2: MNHEY, SMNVEV (reference sequence). The trim removed 6 bases at V and 4 bases at J, leaving 22 bases unmatched.

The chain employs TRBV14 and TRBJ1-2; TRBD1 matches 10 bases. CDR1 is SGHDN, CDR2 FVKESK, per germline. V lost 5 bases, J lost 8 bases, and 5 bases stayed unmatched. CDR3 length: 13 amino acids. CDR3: CASSFGTGAGYTF. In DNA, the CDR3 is TGTGCCAGCAGCTTCGGGACAGGGGCCGGCTACACCTTC.

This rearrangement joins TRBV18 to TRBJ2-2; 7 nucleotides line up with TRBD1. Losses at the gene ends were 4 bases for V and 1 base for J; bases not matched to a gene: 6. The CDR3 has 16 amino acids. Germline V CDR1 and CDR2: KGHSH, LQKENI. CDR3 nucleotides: TGTGCCAGCTCACACAGGGGACAGCTGAACACCGGGGAGCTGTTTTTT. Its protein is CASSHRGQLNTGELFF. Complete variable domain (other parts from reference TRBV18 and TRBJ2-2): NAGVMQNPRHLVRRRGQEARLRCSPMKGHSHVYWYRQLPEEGLKFMVYLQKENIIDESGMPKERFSAEFPKEGPSILRIQQVVRGDSAAYFCASSHRGQLNTGELFFGEGSRLTVL.

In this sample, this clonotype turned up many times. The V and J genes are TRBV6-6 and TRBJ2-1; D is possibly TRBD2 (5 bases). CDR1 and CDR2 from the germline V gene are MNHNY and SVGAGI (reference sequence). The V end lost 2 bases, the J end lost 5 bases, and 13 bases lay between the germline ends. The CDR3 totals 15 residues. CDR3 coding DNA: TGTGCCAGCAGTTACGGAGGTTCCGGTGACAATGAGCAGTTCTTC. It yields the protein CASSYGGSGDNEQFF.

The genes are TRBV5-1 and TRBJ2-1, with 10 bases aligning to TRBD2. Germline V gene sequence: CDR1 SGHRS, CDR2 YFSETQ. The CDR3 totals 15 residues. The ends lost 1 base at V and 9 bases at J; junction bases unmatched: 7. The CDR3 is CASSLKREGLAEQFF. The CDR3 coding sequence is TGCGCCAGCAGCTTGAAGCGGGAGGGCCTCGCTGAGCAGTTCTTC.

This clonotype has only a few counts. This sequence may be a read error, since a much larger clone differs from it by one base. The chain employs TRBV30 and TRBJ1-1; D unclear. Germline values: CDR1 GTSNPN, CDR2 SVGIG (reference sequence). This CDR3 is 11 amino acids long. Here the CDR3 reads CAWSVNTETFF. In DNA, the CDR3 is TGTGCCTGGAGTGTGAACACTGAAACTTTCTTT.

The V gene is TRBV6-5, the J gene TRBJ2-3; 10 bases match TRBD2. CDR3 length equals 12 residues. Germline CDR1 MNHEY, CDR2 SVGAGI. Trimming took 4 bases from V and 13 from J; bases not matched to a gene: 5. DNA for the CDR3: TGTGCCAGCAGTTTGAGCGGGACTAGCGAGTATTTT. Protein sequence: CASSLSGTSEYF.

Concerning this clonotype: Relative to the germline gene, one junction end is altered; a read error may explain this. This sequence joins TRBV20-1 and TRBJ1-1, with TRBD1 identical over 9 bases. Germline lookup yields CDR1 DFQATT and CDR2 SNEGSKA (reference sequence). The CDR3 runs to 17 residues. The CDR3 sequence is CSARDDSTGQGRTEAFF. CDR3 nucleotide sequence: TGCAGTGCTAGAGATGATTCAACGGGACAGGGTCGCACTGAAGCCTTCTTT.

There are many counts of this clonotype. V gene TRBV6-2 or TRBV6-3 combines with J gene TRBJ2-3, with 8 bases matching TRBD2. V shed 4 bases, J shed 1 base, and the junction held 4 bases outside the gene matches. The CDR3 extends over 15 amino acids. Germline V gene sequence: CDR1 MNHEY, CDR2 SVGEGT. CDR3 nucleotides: TGTGCCAGCAGTTTCGGAGCGGGGGGCACAGATACGCAGTATTTT. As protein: CASSFGAGGTDTQYF.

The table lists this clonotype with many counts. The CDR3 DNA reads as TGCAGGGTATCAGGACTAGCGGGAGTCCCCTCCTACAATGAGCAGTTCTTC. Its protein is CRVSGLAGVPSYNEQFF. V gene TRBV20-1 combines with J gene TRBJ2-1; 13 nucleotides align to TRBD2. The germline gives CDR1 DFQATT, CDR2 SNEGSKA (reference sequence). CDR3 length: 17 amino acids.

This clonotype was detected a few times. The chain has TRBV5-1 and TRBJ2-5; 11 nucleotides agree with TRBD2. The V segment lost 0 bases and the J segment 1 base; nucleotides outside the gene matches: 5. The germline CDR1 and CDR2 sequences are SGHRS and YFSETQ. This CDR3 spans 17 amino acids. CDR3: CASSLAVTSGSQETQYF. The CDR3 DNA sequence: TGCGCCAGCAGCTTGGCCGTAACTAGCGGGAGCCAAGAGACCCAGTACTTC.

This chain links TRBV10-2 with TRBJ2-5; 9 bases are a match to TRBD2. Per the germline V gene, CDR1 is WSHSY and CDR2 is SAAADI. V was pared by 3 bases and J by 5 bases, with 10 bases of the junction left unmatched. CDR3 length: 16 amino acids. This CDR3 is CASSEPSGGSGETQYF. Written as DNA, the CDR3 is TGCGCCAGCAGTGAACCGAGCGGGGGGTCGGGGGAGACCCAGTACTTC.

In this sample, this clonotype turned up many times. CDR3 residues: CASSRRGRAPYNEQFF. CDR3 DNA sequence: TGTGCCAGCAGCCGCCGCGGGAGGGCCCCCTACAATGAGCAGTTCTTC. The J gene is TRBJ2-1, the V gene TRBV3-1; 9 positions agree with TRBD2. The junction had 6 bases not matched to a gene; V was cut back by 4 bases and J by 2 bases. The germline gives CDR1 LGHDT, CDR2 YNNKEL (reference sequence). The CDR3 consists of 16 residues.

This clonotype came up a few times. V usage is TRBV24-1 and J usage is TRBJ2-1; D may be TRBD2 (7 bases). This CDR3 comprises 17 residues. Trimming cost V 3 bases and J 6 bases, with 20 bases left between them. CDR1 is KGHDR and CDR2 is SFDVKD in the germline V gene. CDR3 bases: TGTGCCACCAGTGATGCTACCGGGGGCGGGAGAGTCAATGAGCAGTTCTTC. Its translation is CATSDATGGGRVNEQFF.

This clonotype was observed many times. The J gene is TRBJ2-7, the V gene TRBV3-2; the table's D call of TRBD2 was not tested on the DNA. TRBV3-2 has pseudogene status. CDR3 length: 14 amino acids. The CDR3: CASSQSGAYGEQYF. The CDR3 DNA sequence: TGTGCCAGCAGCCAGTCGGGAGCCTACGGCGAGCAGTACTTC.

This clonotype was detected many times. The CDR3 spells CASSLGALAGMADTQYF. The CDR3, as DNA: TGTGCCAGCAGCTTAGGTGCACTAGCGGGAATGGCAGATACGCAGTATTTT. The gene calls are TRBV13 and TRBJ2-3; TRBD2 matches at 10 bases. From germline, CDR1 is PRHDT and CDR2 FYEKMQ (reference sequence). The trim removed 0 bases at V and 4 bases at J, leaving 7 bases unmatched. CDR3 length: 17 amino acids.

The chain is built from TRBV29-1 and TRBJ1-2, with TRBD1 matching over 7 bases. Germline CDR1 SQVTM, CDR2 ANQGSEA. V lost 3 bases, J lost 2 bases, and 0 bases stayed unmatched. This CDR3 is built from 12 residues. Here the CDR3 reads CSVETGNYGYTF. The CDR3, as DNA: TGCAGCGTTGAGACAGGGAACTATGGCTACACCTTC. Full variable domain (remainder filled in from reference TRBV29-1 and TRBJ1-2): SAVISQKPSRDICQRGTSLTIQCQVDSQVTMMFWYRQQPGQSLTLIATANQGSEATYESGFVIDKFPISRPNLTFSTLTVSNMSPEDSSIYLCSVETGNYGYTFGSGTRLTVV.

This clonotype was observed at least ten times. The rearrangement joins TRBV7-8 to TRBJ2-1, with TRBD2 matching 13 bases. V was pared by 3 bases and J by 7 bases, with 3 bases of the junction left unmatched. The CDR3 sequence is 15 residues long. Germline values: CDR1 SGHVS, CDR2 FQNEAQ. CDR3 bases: TGTGCCAGCAGCTTCACTAGCGGGAGGGGGAATGAGCAGTTCTTC. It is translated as CASSFTSGRGNEQFF.

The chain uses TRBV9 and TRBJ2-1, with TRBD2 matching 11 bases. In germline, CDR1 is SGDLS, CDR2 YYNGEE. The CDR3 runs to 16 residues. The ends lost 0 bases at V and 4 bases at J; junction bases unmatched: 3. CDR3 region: CASSVEGTSGYNEQFF. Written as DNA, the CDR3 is TGTGCCAGCAGCGTAGAGGGGACTAGCGGTTACAATGAGCAGTTCTTC.

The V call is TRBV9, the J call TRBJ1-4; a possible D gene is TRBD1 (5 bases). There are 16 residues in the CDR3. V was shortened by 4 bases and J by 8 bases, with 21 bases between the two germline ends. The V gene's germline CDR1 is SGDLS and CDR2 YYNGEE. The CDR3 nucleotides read TGTGCCAGCAGCACCGGAGAGGGACTCTGGGGGGAAAAACTGTTTTTT. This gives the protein CASSTGEGLWGEKLFF. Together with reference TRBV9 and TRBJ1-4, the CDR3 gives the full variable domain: DSGVTQTPKHLITATGQRVTLRCSPRSGDLSVYWYQQSLDQGLQFLIQYYNGEERAKGNILERFSAQQFPDLHSELNLSSLELGDSALYFCASSTGEGLWGEKLFFGSGTQLSVL.

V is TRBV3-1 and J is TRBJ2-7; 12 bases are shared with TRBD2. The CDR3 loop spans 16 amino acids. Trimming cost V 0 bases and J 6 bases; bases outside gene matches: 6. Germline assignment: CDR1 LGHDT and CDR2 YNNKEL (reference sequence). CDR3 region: CASSQDQLAGGSEQYF. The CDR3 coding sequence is TGTGCCAGCAGCCAAGATCAACTAGCGGGAGGATCCGAGCAGTACTTC.